This T cell receptor beta chain was found in a study of T cell repertoires in cytomegalovirus infection. Across the study: Evidence of both CMV infection and a matching HLA type came from public TCR beta signatures. General observations from the study: Cumulative public TCR beta family frequency identified carriers of CMV plus the relevant HLA. The ex vivo response was dominated by HLA-C-restricted CMV-specific TCR beta clonotypes.

MiXCR was run by TCRdb on the reads, yielding one entry per CDR3 protein. The sample has some 250,000 distinct CDR3 sequences, over 8% seen once. Trimming took 1 base from V and 7 from J; bases not matched to a gene: 6. The CDR3 is 14 residues long. Per the germline V gene, CDR1 is LNHNV and CDR2 is YYDKDF (reference sequence). This clonotype occurred a few times. No antigen is known for it. The TCR sequence derives from a human donor in good health (CMV status not recorded). Some clones in this sample may be carry-over from other donors' samples. Sequenced sample: PBMCs. The rearrangement links TRBV15 to TRBJ1-1, with 7 bases aligning to TRBD1. The CDR3 protein is CATSRGGTEGEAFF. The CDR3 DNA reads as TGTGCCACCAGCAGAGGAGGGACAGAGGGTGAAGCTTTCTTT.